This is a list of T cell receptor beta chains from one sample in a study of blood T cell repertoires in COVID-19. Clones were sequenced by immunoSEQ multiplex PCR, and TCRdb holds only the in-frame ones, with some missing. Here the sample spans around 94,000 clones, around 84% being singletons. The sample comprised peripheral blood. All receptors come from a man aged 45-65 years with active or convalescent COVID-19. CDR3s include the opening cysteine and the closing phenylalanine or tryptophan. A D gene is named only where the DNA matches it firmly. Part of the rows lack a size; the others show once, few, many or a class for expanded clones.

J gene	D gene	V gene	clone size	CDR3 protein
TRBJ2-1	TRBD2	TRBV24-1	-	CATSPPEAGAYNEQFF
TRBJ1-2	TRBD1	TRBV6-5	-	CASRTGGARGYTF
TRBJ2-7	TRBD1	TRBV19	-	CASKLGRDRAYYEQYF
TRBJ2-5	-	TRBV10-3	-	CAISESTDGRGPQETQYF
TRBJ1-1	-	TRBV7-9	-	CASSLARENTEAFF
TRBJ2-5	TRBD2	TRBV6-2/TRBV6-3	-	CASSSRTRQETQYF
TRBJ2-3	TRBD1	TRBV7-7	few	CASSLGTGATDTQYF
TRBJ2-3	TRBD1	TRBV15	-	CATSRDRGTDTQYF
TRBJ2-5	TRBD1	TRBV19	-	CASSIGGGSGETQYF
TRBJ1-3	TRBD1	TRBV7-9	-	CASSSRGYGNTIYF
TRBJ2-3	-	TRBV6-2/TRBV6-3	once	CASSPTIGSTQYF
TRBJ1-1	-	TRBV4-2	few	CASSTDWAWNTEAFF
TRBJ1-6	TRBD1	TRBV25-1	few	CASSEWDRGLEGSPLHF
TRBJ2-3	TRBD2	TRBV28	once	CASSLASGGSSFTDTQYF
TRBJ1-4	-	TRBV2	-	CASSVLPTNEKLFF
TRBJ2-1	TRBD2	TRBV7-2	-	CASKRLAGVGEQFF
TRBJ2-1	TRBD1	TRBV6-4	-	CASSAGQGTYNEQFF
TRBJ1-1	TRBD1	TRBV5-6	-	CASSPQGPDTEAFF
TRBJ2-5	-	TRBV29-1	-	CSGGRAQETQYF
TRBJ2-7	-	TRBV3-1/TRBV3-2	few	CASSQVGYEQYF
TRBJ2-3	-	TRBV29-1	-	CSARGLRDTDTQYF
TRBJ1-5	-	TRBV19	-	CASRAGEPQHF
TRBJ1-2	TRBD1	TRBV24-1	-	CATSDFRGRNYGYTF
TRBJ2-5	-	TRBV19	-	CASSMGSQETQYF
TRBJ2-4	-	TRBV3-1/TRBV3-2	-	CASSHTDSKNIQYF
TRBJ2-6	-	TRBV2	-	CASSEPTLGAGANVLTF
TRBJ2-3	TRBD1	TRBV13	few	CASSFRTGGSPDTQYF
TRBJ1-6	-	TRBV7-6	-	CASSLARGDNSPLHF
TRBJ1-1	-	TRBV11-3	-	CASSSEGADTEAFF
TRBJ1-2	-	TRBV5-5	-	CASSFWTPNYGYTF
TRBJ1-1	-	TRBV24-1	-	CATSSAGNTEAFF
TRBJ1-5	-	TRBV19	-	CASSLQGPYSNQPQHF
TRBJ1-6	TRBD1	TRBV19	-	CASSSLGQGNSPLHF
TRBJ2-7	-	TRBV5-1	-	CASSLSKAGSDEQYF
TRBJ1-2	-	TRBV5-1	-	CASSSGDNYGYTF
TRBJ2-5	-	TRBV10-1	-	CASSDQQQETQYF
TRBJ1-6	TRBD1	TRBV18	-	CASSLQGQDNSPLHF
TRBJ2-7	-	TRBV18	-	CASSAGPEQYF
TRBJ2-1	-	TRBV18	-	CASSLSGGEQFF
TRBJ2-2	TRBD2	TRBV19	-	CASSKGLAGGSNTGELFF
TRBJ2-1	-	TRBV7-2	-	CASSLGQVPLLNNEQFF
TRBJ1-4	TRBD1	TRBV7-8	-	CASSVRDRTTNEKLFF
TRBJ2-7	-	TRBV10-3	-	CAISGGEAYEQYF
TRBJ2-7	TRBD2	TRBV28	-	CASRPGTSFGEQYF
TRBJ1-5	-	TRBV23-1	-	CASSQAGTSWKPQHF
TRBJ2-2	TRBD1	TRBV6-5	-	CAGGQGAGTGELFF
TRBJ1-6	TRBD1	TRBV27	few	CASLAGGGNSPLHF
TRBJ2-2	-	TRBV10-2	-	CASSEFGGPGELFF
TRBJ2-5	TRBD1	TRBV2	-	CASSVQGAGETQYF
TRBJ1-6	-	TRBV28	-	CASRGGTTYNSPLHF
TRBJ2-5	-	TRBV7-9	-	CASSLGSTGETQYF
TRBJ2-3	-	TRBV20-1	-	CSALGGDTQYF
TRBJ1-5	-	TRBV6-5	-	CASSYSGEGQPQHF
TRBJ2-2	-	TRBV6-5	-	CASGPGELFF
TRBJ1-1	TRBD1	TRBV28	-	CASSQLQGANTEAFF